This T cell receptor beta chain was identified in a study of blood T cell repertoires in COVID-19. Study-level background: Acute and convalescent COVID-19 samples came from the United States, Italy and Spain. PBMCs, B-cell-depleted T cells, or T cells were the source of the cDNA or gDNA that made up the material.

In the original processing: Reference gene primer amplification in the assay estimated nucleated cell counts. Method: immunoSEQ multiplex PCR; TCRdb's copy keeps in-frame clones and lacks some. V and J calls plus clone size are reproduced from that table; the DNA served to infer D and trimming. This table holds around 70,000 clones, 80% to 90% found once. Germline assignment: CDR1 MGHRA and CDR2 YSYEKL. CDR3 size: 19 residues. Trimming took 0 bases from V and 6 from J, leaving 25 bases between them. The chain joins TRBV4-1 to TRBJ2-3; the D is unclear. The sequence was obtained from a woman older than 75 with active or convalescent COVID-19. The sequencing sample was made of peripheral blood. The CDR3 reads CASSQDLKASRIVGDTQYF. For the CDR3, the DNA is TGCGCCAGCAGCCAAGATTTGAAGGCAAGCCGGATCGTCGGGGATACGCAGTATTTT.